This TCR beta chain was sequenced during a study of blood T cell repertoires in COVID-19 (TCRdb year 2020). Describing the broader study: The collaborator samples originated in the United States, Italy and Spain and spanned the acute and convalescent phases of COVID-19. The prospective study material was composed of cDNA or gDNA derived from T cells, B-cell-depleted T cells, or PBMCs. Subjects who had been exposed to COVID-19, were actively infected with it, or had recovered from it provided the deeply sampled blood TCRbeta repertoires that made up the dataset. The repertoires were made available in a free public database intended to serve as a resource for research on the immune response to SARS-CoV-2. Samples came from the ongoing ImmuneRACE study (first 160 participants) plus 1,254 subjects from 6 global collaborators. Sample metadata almost always included a de-identified subject ID, COVID-19 status, age in years and sex. Where HLA class I and class II types were available, the types were taken from metadata supplied by the sample provider, not from assay-based typing. What the work shows at the level of the full study, not this receptor alone: Clinical and demographic metadata were provided uncurated, with the amount varying by source and participant.

The immunoSEQ Assay, a bias-controlled multiplex PCR, was used to amplify TCRbeta CDR3 regions from genomic DNA. The study's processing was this. The number of nucleated cells in each sample was estimated from the amplification of reference gene primers within the assay. Sequence reads were collapsed and filtered to measure the absolute abundance of every unique TCRbeta CDR3 rearrangement. For each sample, productive Simpson clonality was calculated by taking the square root of Simpson's diversity index across productive rearrangements. TCRdb holds this immuneACCESS table with in-frame rearrangements only. Some clones are missing; in checked studies, unresolved V genes explain under half, and the rest has no known cause. The DNA was the basis for D and trimming; V, J and clone size are from that table. Within this sample are about 81,000 clones, with about four fifths of them counted one time only. About 7.4% of the sample is held by the ten biggest clonotypes.

Collaborating institutions collected whole blood in K2EDTA tubes following their own protocols. For TCRbeta analysis, collaborators shipped samples in one of three forms: frozen whole blood, isolated PBMCs, or DNA extracted from either of those sample types. Points on this clone: Which antigen it targets is not known. Per-base quality was not reported, and no clone a single base away is much larger than it.

CDR1 and CDR2 are read off the germline V gene as KGHSH and LQKENI. The CDR3 has 15 amino acids, counting the end cysteine and phenylalanine. This entry keeps only the CDR3 DNA: 45 bases, framed from base 1. Here V drops 3 bases and J drops 6 bases, and the junction holds 9 bases not matched to any gene. Sequenced input: peripheral blood. The chain couples TRBV18 to TRBJ1-2; 8 bases in the middle match TRBD1. The clonotype originates from a human donor in a cohort sampled during active COVID-19. The nucleotides read TGTGCCAGCTCACCTGGGTTACAGGGGGGCGATGGCTACACCTTC. This translates into CASSPGLQGGDGYTF.